These 32 T cell receptor beta chains came from one sample sequenced in a study of T cell repertoires in cytomegalovirus infection. Their recognized antigens are unknown. TCRdb itself ran the reads through MiXCR, one entry per CDR3 protein. Here the sample spans 700,000 to 900,000 distinct CDR3 sequences, 25% to 35% being singletons. The input for sequencing was cultured CD8+ T cells from PBMCs, taken from culture after CMV antigen stimulation. These receptors were obtained from a human donor in good health (CMV status not recorded). Some clones in this sample may be carry-over from other donors' samples.

This clonotype was observed many times. V gene TRBV24-1 combines with J gene TRBJ2-7; 7 bases are shared with TRBD2. V was clipped by 5 bases and J by 3 bases; unmatched bases: 6. CDR1 and CDR2 from the germline V gene are KGHDR and SFDVKD. The CDR3 is 14 amino acids. The CDR3 loop is CATSGGGLVYEQYF. The CDR3 coding sequence is TGTGCCACCAGTGGGGGAGGGCTGGTCTACGAGCAGTACTTC.

The chain is built from TRBV27 and TRBJ2-3; D is perhaps TRBD2 (5 bases). The CDR3 runs 15 residues. Per germline, CDR1 MNHEY and CDR2 SMNVEV (reference sequence). V dropped 2 bases and J dropped 6 bases, with 15 bases sitting between them. This CDR3 reads CASSLEGIGWDTQYF. CDR3 in DNA: TGTGCCAGCAGTTTAGAGGGAATTGGGTGGGATACGCAGTATTTT.

The rearrangement joins TRBV12-3 or TRBV12-4 to TRBJ1-1; D may be TRBD1 (5 bases). This CDR3 spans 15 amino acids. Trimming took 7 bases from V and 6 from J, leaving 21 bases between them. CDR3 loop: CASNLLQAYDPEAFF. As DNA, the CDR3 is TGTGCCAGCAATTTGCTACAGGCGTATGACCCTGAAGCTTTCTTT.

A few counts support this clonotype. V usage is TRBV5-1 and J usage is TRBJ1-4, with D possibly being TRBD1 (6 bases). The germline V gene has CDR1 SGHRS and CDR2 YFSETQ. Trimming cost V 6 bases and J 0 bases, with 12 bases left between them. This CDR3 region has 15 residues. In DNA, the CDR3 is TGCGCCAGCAACTTTGAGGGGGCAACTAATGAAAAACTGTTTTTT. It encodes CASNFEGATNEKLFF.

To note about this clonotype: A much larger clone is a single base away; this may be a read error. The J gene is TRBJ2-1, the V gene TRBV6-8; 7 positions agree with TRBD2. The CDR3 covers 13 residues. Germline assignment: CDR1 MNHGY and CDR2 SAAAGT. The CDR3 loop is CASSQGLDKEQFF. The CDR3 nucleotides are TGTGCCAGCAGTCAAGGACTAGACAAAGAGCAGTTCTTC.

This chain connects TRBV13 to TRBJ2-7; unclear D gene. CDR1 and CDR2 from the germline V gene are PRHDT and FYEKMQ (reference sequence). The CDR3 sequence is 15 residues long. V lost 5 bases to trimming and J lost 2 bases, with 16 bases between them. The CDR3 sequence is CASSPIGGLPYEQYF. CDR3 nucleotides: TGTGCCAGCAGCCCAATCGGCGGTTTGCCCTACGAGCAGTACTTC.

This clonotype was found many times. The rearrangement uses TRBV12-3 or TRBV12-4 and TRBJ1-5, with TRBD1 identical over 8 bases. The CDR3 totals 22 residues. Trimming at V came to 3 bases and at J to 5 bases, leaving 27 bases not matched to a gene. Here the CDR3 reads CASSFILPARDRRRGADQPQHF. The CDR3 region has the DNA TGTGCCAGCAGTTTTATCCTCCCAGCCCGGGACAGGCGAAGGGGGGCCGATCAGCCCCAGCATTTT.

This clonotype turned up a few times. The chain couples TRBV7-8 to TRBJ1-1; tentative D call: TRBD1 (5 bases). This CDR3 is built from 13 residues. Germline CDR1 is SGHVS and CDR2 is FQNEAQ. The ends were cut back, 1 base at V and 6 bases at J, with 9 bases in the middle. The CDR3 region is CASSLGRVPEAFF. DNA for the CDR3: TGTGCCAGCAGCTTAGGCAGGGTACCTGAAGCTTTCTTT.

This clonotype occurred many times. The chain couples TRBV12-3 or TRBV12-4 to TRBJ2-4, with 7 bases lining up with TRBD2. This CDR3 contains 13 residues. Germline trimming cut 5 bases from V and 8 bases from J; bases unmatched to any gene: 6. CDR3 sequence: CASSQRGEYIQYF. CDR3 DNA sequence: TGTGCCAGCAGTCAACGGGGGGAGTACATTCAGTACTTC.

This clonotype was counted a few times. This chain connects TRBV6-1 to TRBJ2-7; D is perhaps TRBD1 (6 bases). The CDR3 is 17 residues long. Trimming cost V 3 bases and J 1 base, with 19 bases left between them. From germline, CDR1 is MNHNS and CDR2 SASEGT. The CDR3 DNA is TGTGCCAGCAGTGATAAATACCGGGACACCACTTCCTACGAGCAGTACTTC. This codes for CASSDKYRDTTSYEQYF.

The rearrangement uses TRBV5-1 and TRBJ2-4, with D possibly matching TRBD2 (6 bases). The CDR3 spans 17 residues. Trimming removed 0 bases at V and 3 bases at J, with 16 bases between. The germline CDR1 and CDR2 sequences are SGHRS and YFSETQ. The CDR3 DNA reads TGCGCCAGCAGCTTGGACGTGGGGGGTGATCTCAAAAACATTCAGTACTTC. Amino acids: CASSLDVGGDLKNIQYF.

The CDR3 region has the DNA TGCGCCAGCAGTCAAAACTTCTCCCAGGTCCCAGGGGGGGCCAACGTCCTGACTTTC. Its protein is CASSQNFSQVPGGANVLTF. The chain uses TRBV23-1 and TRBJ2-6; D possibly corresponds to TRBD1 (5 bases). TRBV23-1 is an ORF for which the function is uncertain. With 2 bases removed from V and 4 bases from J, the gap between germline ends came to 21 bases. The length of the CDR3 is 19 residues.

This clonotype was detected a few times. This chain connects TRBV5-4 to TRBJ2-3, with a tentative D call TRBD1 (8 bases). The CDR3 spans 17 residues. Between the trimmed V and J ends, which lost 0 bases and 2 bases, there was a span of 16 bases. The germline V gene encodes CDR1 SGHNT and CDR2 YYREEE (reference sequence). The CDR3 is CASSLGTGRVNTDTQYF. The CDR3 coding sequence is TGTGCCAGCAGCTTGGGGACAGGGAGGGTGAACACAGATACGCAGTATTTT.

J is TRBJ2-3 and V is TRBV9; possibly TRBD1 or TRBD2 for D (5 bases each). This CDR3 has 17 amino acids. Germline-derived CDR1 and CDR2 are SGDLS and YYNGEE. V lost 3 bases and J 3 bases, leaving 20 bases between the germline ends. The CDR3 DNA follows: TGTGCCAGCAGCGGCTCCCCCGGGGCAGGTTGGACAGATACGCAGTATTTT. It yields the protein CASSGSPGAGWTDTQYF.

This clonotype has more than one count but fewer than ten. V gene TRBV7-4 combines with J gene TRBJ2-7, with D possibly TRBD2 on 6 matching bases. CDR1 SGHVT and CDR2 SQSDAQ come from the germline V gene. V was shortened by 1 base and J by 5 bases, with 9 bases between the two germline ends. The CDR3 covers 13 residues. The CDR3 is CASSLGDFNEQYF. CDR3 DNA sequence: TGTGCCAGCAGCTTAGGGGACTTCAACGAGCAGTACTTC. The whole variable domain, filled in from reference TRBV7-4 and TRBJ2-7, reads GAGVSQSPRYKVAKRGRDVALRCDSISGHVTLYWYRQTLGQGSEVLTYSQSDAQRDKSGRPSGRFSAERPERSVSTLKIQRTEQGDSAVYLCASSLGDFNEQYFGPGTRLTVT.

To note about this clonotype: An end of the junction does not agree with germline; a read error may underlie this. The rearrangement uses TRBV6-1 and TRBJ2-7, with 7 positions matching TRBD2. CDR1 is MNHNS, CDR2 SASEGT, per germline. CDR3 size: 16 residues. The CDR3 DNA follows: TGTACCAGCAGTGAAGCGGGGAGGAGGGATAGCTACGAGCAGTACTTC. Protein sequence: CTSSEAGRRDSYEQYF.

This chain joins TRBV11-3 and TRBJ2-1, with D possibly being TRBD1 (5 bases). Looked up from germline, CDR1 is SGHNT and CDR2 is YENEEA. CDR3 length equals 17 residues. V lost 5 bases, J lost 0 bases, and 17 bases lay in between. CDR3 nucleotides: TGTGCCAGCAGCCCATATCCCGACAGTTCCTCCTACAATGAGCAGTTCTTC. It translates to CASSPYPDSSSYNEQFF. The entire variable domain, with the rest obtained from reference TRBV11-3 and TRBJ2-1, is as follows: EAGVVQSPRYKIIEKKQPVAFWCNPISGHNTLYWYLQNLGQGPELLIRYENEEAVDDSQLPKDRFSAERLKGVDSTLKIQPAELGDSAVYLCASSPYPDSSSYNEQFFGPGTRLTVL.

The chain's CDR3 is CASSFLFRPGQGKDGYTF. The CDR3 region has the DNA TGTGCCAGCAGTTTCCTATTCCGCCCGGGACAGGGGAAGGATGGCTACACCTTC. The V gene is TRBV28, the J gene TRBJ1-2, with 10 bases lining up with TRBD1. Trimming at V came to 3 bases and at J to 6 bases, leaving 16 bases not matched to a gene. The CDR3 is 18 amino acids. From germline, CDR1 is MDHEN and CDR2 SYDVKM.

This clonotype occurred a few times. The chain is built from TRBV28 and TRBJ2-1, with D tentatively TRBD2 (6 bases). Trimming took 11 bases from V and 5 from J, leaving 19 bases between them. Per the germline V gene, CDR1 is MDHEN and CDR2 is SYDVKM. The CDR3 covers 14 residues. The CDR3 DNA sequence: TGTGCCGCCAAGGTCCCAGCGGGCCACAATGAGCAGTTCTTC. Translation gives CAAKVPAGHNEQFF.

This clonotype has a handful of counts. The V call is TRBV6-2 or TRBV6-3, the J call TRBJ2-7, with unresolved D. Trimming left V 0 bases short and J 5 bases short, with 11 bases between. The CDR3 runs 14 residues. Germline loops: CDR1 MNHEY, CDR2 SVGEGT. CDR3 region: CASSYSPSTDEQYV. The CDR3 region has the DNA TGTGCCAGCAGTTACTCTCCCAGTACGGACGAGCAGTACGTC.

This clonotype has just one count. V usage is TRBV5-4 and J usage is TRBJ1-2; TRBD1 matches at 7 bases. The CDR3 extends over 19 amino acids. Germline V gives CDR1 SGHNT, CDR2 YYREEE (reference sequence). The ends lost 5 bases at V and 3 bases at J; junction bases unmatched: 22. The CDR3 sequence is CASRPTASSPRDRDYGYTF. CDR3 sequence (DNA): TGTGCCAGCAGGCCCACAGCTTCCTCCCCCCGCGACAGGGACTATGGCTACACCTTC.

This clonotype was picked up a small number of times. The chain joins TRBV6-5 to TRBJ1-4; TRBD1 matches 9 bases. With V trimmed by 0 bases and J by 10 bases, 9 bases remained unmatched. The CDR3 is 16 residues long. Germline V gives CDR1 MNHEY, CDR2 SVGAGI. CDR3 sequence: CASSYSKTGGIGKLFF. The DNA for the CDR3 is TGTGCCAGCAGTTACTCGAAAACAGGGGGCATCGGAAAACTGTTTTTT.

Ten or more counts support this clonotype. This chain joins TRBV7-2 and TRBJ1-5; D not resolved. The CDR3 totals 14 residues. Germline V gene sequence: CDR1 SGHTA, CDR2 FQGNSA. Trimming took off 2 bases at V and 6 bases at J, with 11 bases between the two ends. The CDR3, as DNA: TGTGCCAGCAGCTTATTATCTCGCCGTCAGCCCCAGCATTTT. Encoded protein: CASSLLSRRQPQHF.

This clonotype was detected only a few times. The chain links TRBV7-9 to TRBJ2-2; 8 bases are a match to TRBD1. The trim removed 3 bases at V and 5 bases at J, leaving 5 bases unmatched. The CDR3 runs to 15 residues. The germline CDR1 and CDR2 sequences are SEHNR and FQNEAQ (reference sequence). The DNA for the CDR3 is TGTGCCAGCAGCTTCCAGGGGGCGGAGACCGGGGAGCTGTTTTTT. Amino acids: CASSFQGAETGELFF.

The chain is built from TRBV7-9 and TRBJ1-6; perhaps TRBD1 as D (5 bases). The germline V gene has CDR1 SEHNR and CDR2 FQNEAQ (reference sequence). The CDR3 runs to 15 residues. V gave up 4 bases and J gave up 10 bases, with 17 bases separating them. The CDR3 loop reads CASSSTFGGSSPLHF. The CDR3 DNA sequence: TGTGCCAGCAGCTCGACTTTTGGGGGTAGCTCACCCCTCCACTTT.

This rearrangement joins TRBV12-3 or TRBV12-4 to TRBJ1-2; TRBD1 might be the D (5 bases). V dropped 8 bases and J dropped 3 bases, with 13 bases sitting between them. The CDR3 consists of 13 residues. CDR3 amino acids: CASRPGGDYGYTF. Written as DNA, the CDR3 is TGTGCCAGCCGGCCCGGGGGGGACTATGGCTACACCTTC.

V usage is TRBV5-5 and J usage is TRBJ1-4, with D unresolved. V dropped 0 bases and J dropped 8 bases, with 14 bases sitting between them. Germline CDR1 is SGHKS and CDR2 is YYEKEE (reference sequence). There are 15 residues in the CDR3. This chain's CDR3 is CASSLEPRRGEKLFF. CDR3 DNA: TGTGCCAGCAGCTTGGAACCCCGGAGAGGGGAAAAACTGTTTTTT.

This clonotype appeared many times. The chain employs TRBV7-2 and TRBJ2-4; D assignment may be TRBD1 or TRBD2 (7 bases each). Trimming took 5 bases from V and 1 from J, leaving 27 bases between them. The germline V gene has CDR1 SGHTA and CDR2 FQGNSA. CDR3 length: 20 amino acids. The DNA of the CDR3 is TGTGCCAGCAGCGTAAGCGGGACAGTTTTCGAAGAAGATGCCAAAAACATTCAGTACTTC. The encoded protein is CASSVSGTVFEEDAKNIQYF.

The chain uses TRBV6-2 or TRBV6-3 and TRBJ2-3; no definite D call. Germline V gene lookup returns CDR1 MNHEY and CDR2 SVGEGT. This CDR3 contains 15 residues. The V gene lost 4 bases and the J gene lost 4 bases, with 15 bases spanning the gap. DNA of the CDR3: TGTGCCAGCAGTTTCACTATTGACTTCTCAGATACGCAGTATTTT. Translating it yields CASSFTIDFSDTQYF.

V gene TRBV18 combines with J gene TRBJ2-1, with 10 bases aligning to TRBD1. The CDR3 has 16 residues. The V segment lost 5 bases and the J segment 5 bases; nucleotides outside the gene matches: 9. The germline V gene encodes CDR1 KGHSH and CDR2 LQKENI. CDR3 sequence: CASSTTGTGADNEQFF. CDR3 nucleotides: TGTGCCAGCTCAACTACCGGGACAGGGGCTGACAATGAGCAGTTCTTC.

There are a few counts of this clonotype. The V call is TRBV6-6, the J call TRBJ2-2; D not certain. CDR1 is MNHNY, CDR2 SVGAGI, per germline (reference sequence). V shed 2 bases and J shed 0 bases, with 7 bases lying between them. CDR3 length equals 15 residues. The chain's CDR3 is CASSYQNANTGELFF. CDR3 sequence (DNA): TGTGCCAGCAGTTACCAAAACGCGAACACCGGGGAGCTGTTTTTT.

This clonotype came up a few times. The rearrangement joins TRBV6-5 to TRBJ2-1; D remains unclear. CDR1 and CDR2 from the germline V gene are MNHEY and SVGAGI. The CDR3 is 15 residues long. With 0 bases removed from V and 2 bases from J, the gap between germline ends came to 8 bases. CDR3 bases: TGTGCCAGCAGTTACTCCGTGGACGCCTACAATGAGCAGTTCTTC. This gives the protein CASSYSVDAYNEQFF.